These T cell receptor beta chains were read from a single sample in a study of shared clonotypes between healthy human individuals. Measured with immunoSEQ multiplex PCR; TCRdb has only the in-frame clones, and not every one. In the table there are around 2.1 million clones, just over 90% of which are singletons. The specimen sequenced was naive CD8+ T cells from PBMCs. The receptors originated from a man between 18 and 29 years old in good health. Some clones in this sample may be carry-over from other donors' samples. Each CDR3 is given without its conserved first and last residue. Rows give clone size only sometimes, using once, few, many, or a class for an expanded clone.

>NA|TRBV28|12
ASRPLQVNTEAF
>NA|TRBV9|13
ASSPSGTFTDTQY
>NA|TRBV6-1|13
ASSLIRDSGEGYT
>NA|TRBV7-2|14
ASSLDRGRVYNEQF
>NA|TRBV28|12
ASSPPRGREEQY
>NA|TRBV14|16
ASSQTVAGGANTGELF
>NA|TRBV9|13
ASSGGPSSSYEQY
>NA|TRBV5-1|10
ASSLEGFEQY
>NA|TRBV5-1|14
ASSLEDRVGAGELF
>NA|TRBV19|16
ASSFHPSDRGRGEKLF
>NA|TRBV6-6|12
ASSYQGENTEAF
>NA|TRBV4-2|10
ASSPGGGGYT
>NA|TRBV9|15
ASSPGSGTSVNNEQF
>NA|TRBV6-4|12
ASSAGPGSYEQY
>NA|TRBV5-4|11
ASSLGTTGELF
>NA|TRBV10-3|14
AIRGGDREPMGEQF
>NA|TRBV29-1|11
SVAGTGGGELF
>NA|TRBV19|13
ASSIRGTGIYEQY
>once|TRBV28|13
ASSFRTGLTDTQY
>NA|TRBV29-1|11
SALAGVVNEQF
>NA|TRBV5-6|14
ASSLGDRETGYTIY
>NA|TRBV6-6|11
ASSYWDRYEQY
>NA|TRBV15|13
ATSRDRTGANVLT
>NA|TRBV9|12
ASSVEGGGEKLF
>NA|TRBV7-8|11
ASSEYSNQPQH
>NA|TRBV15|15
ATSRVPSRLYTDTQY
>NA|TRBV27|12
ASAPRDYTDTQY
>NA|TRBV11-2|13
ASSSGGAVYYEQY
>NA|TRBV4-1|14
ASSQDTAGAYYEQY
>once|TRBV11-2|14
ASSFPLDRLNTEAF
>NA|TRBV19|12
ASSIAGGVHEQF
>NA|TRBV29-1|10
SVGQNSYEQY
>NA|TRBV27|15
ASSLQYPGTGDETQY
>once|TRBV6-5|14
ASSYSVGQVRLEQY
>NA|TRBV10-3|13
AISPGGVGANVLT
>NA|TRBV19|9
ASSIHSEAF
>NA|TRBV15|12
ATSRDRAAYGYT
>NA|TRBV4-1|18
ASSQDRLLAGAGEAGELF
>NA|TRBV11-2|12
ASSLNAVVETQY
>NA|TRBV6-5|10
ASSDRPNDYT
>NA|TRBV7-9|12
ASPLFREGHEQF
>NA|TRBV27|14
ASSLYAGTGANVLT
>once|TRBV2|12
ASNDRGIQETQY
>NA|TRBV9|18
ASSVRPWPGLAGLQETQY
>NA|TRBV9|19
ASSEPYSGGTGTSGANVLT
>NA|TRBV4-1|12
ASSQGHSNQPQH
>NA|TRBV25-1|13
ASSEWGLDDYGYT
>NA|TRBV2|13
ASSGGDYSNQPQH
>NA|TRBV28|12
ASSLSGGGPEAF